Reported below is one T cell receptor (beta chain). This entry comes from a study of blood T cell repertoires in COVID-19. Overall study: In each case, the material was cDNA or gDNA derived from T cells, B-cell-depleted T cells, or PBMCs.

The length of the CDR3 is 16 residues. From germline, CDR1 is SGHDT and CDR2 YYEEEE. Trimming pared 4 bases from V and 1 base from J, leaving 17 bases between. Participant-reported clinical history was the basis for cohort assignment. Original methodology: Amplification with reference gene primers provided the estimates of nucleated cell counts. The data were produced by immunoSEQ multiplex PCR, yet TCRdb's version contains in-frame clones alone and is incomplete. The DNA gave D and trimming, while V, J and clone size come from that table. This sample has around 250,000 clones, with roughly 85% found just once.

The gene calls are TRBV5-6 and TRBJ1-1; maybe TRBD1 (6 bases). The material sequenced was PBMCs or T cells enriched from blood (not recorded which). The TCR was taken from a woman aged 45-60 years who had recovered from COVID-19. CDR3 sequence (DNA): TGTGCCAGCAGCCGACTCGACAGGACAACGAACACTGAAGCTTTCTTT. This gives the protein CASSRLDRTTNTEAFF.